Listed below are T cell receptor beta chains from one sample, sequenced in a study of response to subunit inactivated influenza vaccine. TCRdb itself ran the RT-PCR reads through MiXCR, one entry per CDR3 protein. Here the sample spans about 310,000 distinct CDR3 sequences, roughly 22% being singletons. This specimen consisted of PBMCs from blood, obtained less than 22 months after vaccination. The receptors come from a man aged 45-69 years who received an inactivated influenza vaccine. CDR3s include the opening cysteine and the closing phenylalanine or tryptophan. D genes are given only for firm matches. Some rows mark clone size as missing; the rest say once, few, many or name a class of expanded clone.

j_call v_call clone_size d_call cdr3_nt cdr3_aa
TRBJ2-5 TRBV7-7 - TRBD2 TGTGCCAGCAGCTTAGGGCGGGAGAGGACGGAGACCCAGTACTTC CASSLGRERTETQYF
TRBJ2-7 TRBV4-2 - TRBD2 TGTGCCAGCAGCCCCCTAGCGGGGAGCTCCTACGAGCAGTACTTC CASSPLAGSSYEQYF
TRBJ1-1 TRBV12-3/TRBV12-4 - TRBD1 TGTGCCAGCAGAAAGTCTGACAGGGGGAACACTGAAGCTTTCTTT CASRKSDRGNTEAFF
TRBJ1-2 TRBV21-1 - - TGTGCCAGCCCCGAATCGATGCTTCCGTATGGCTACACCTTC CASPESMLPYGYTF
TRBJ2-5 TRBV20-1 - TRBD2 TGCAGTGCTAGAAGAGGAGCGGGAGGGGAGACCCAGTACTTC CSARRGAGGETQYF
TRBJ2-3 TRBV5-1 few TRBD1 TGCGCCAGCAGCTGGAGTGGACAGGGTGGCACAGATACGCAGTATTTT CASSWSGQGGTDTQYF
TRBJ2-3 TRBV29-1 few TRBD1 TGCAGCGTCGAGGGCGGGGACAGGTCGACCGATACGCAGTATTTT CSVEGGDRSTDTQYF
TRBJ2-2 TRBV20-1 - - TGCAGTGGTCTTAGAGCAGGGAACACCGGGGAGCTGTTTTTT CSGLRAGNTGELFF
TRBJ2-5 TRBV28 - TRBD2 TGTGCCAGCAGCCTCGGCGGGAGGTCGTCGGCCCAGTACTTC CASSLGGRSSAQYF
TRBJ1-1 TRBV28 few - TGTGCCAGCAGTTTATTGACAGGAGTCATGAACACTGAAGCTTTCTTT CASSLLTGVMNTEAFF
TRBJ2-1 TRBV6-2/TRBV6-3 few - TGTGCCAGCAGTTACTCTCCCAGTTCCAATGAGCAGTTCTTC CASSYSPSSNEQFF
TRBJ2-7 TRBV5-1 - - TGCGCCAGCAGCCTTTTGCCTTCGGCGACTGCCCACGAGCAGTACTTC CASSLLPSATAHEQYF
TRBJ2-7 TRBV6-2/TRBV6-3 few TRBD1 TGTGCCAGCAGCATGGACAGGGGAACCTACGAGCAGTACTTC CASSMDRGTYEQYF
TRBJ1-2 TRBV7-2 few TRBD1 TGTGCCAGCAGGGGACAGGTTTCATATGGCTACACCTTC CASRGQVSYGYTF
TRBJ2-5 TRBV2 few - TGTGCCAGCACTCGAGGGTGGCAAGAGACCCAGTACTTC CASTRGWQETQYF
TRBJ1-5 TRBV4-2 few - TGTGCCAGCAGCCAAGATTCCGACCGAGGGGTTCAGCCCCAGCATTTT CASSQDSDRGVQPQHF
TRBJ2-1 TRBV4-2 - - TGTGCCAGCAGCCAAGGTGGTGTTCAGGGGCTTTACCGAAACTCCTACAATGAGCAGTTCTTC CASSQGGVQGLYRNSYNEQFF
TRBJ2-1 TRBV4-2 - - TGTGCCAGCAGCCAAGGAGGCGAATATTACAATGAGCAGTTCTTC CASSQGGEYYNEQFF
TRBJ1-3 TRBV12-3/TRBV12-4 many - TGTGCCAGCGTGGCCCCAGGGTACTCTGGAAACACCATATATTTT CASVAPGYSGNTIYF
TRBJ2-7 TRBV29-1 - - TGCAGCGTTGGAGGCAAGGGGTCTCGATACGAGCAGTACTTC CSVGGKGSRYEQYF
TRBJ1-6 TRBV20-1 many TRBD1 TGCAGTGCTAGGGGGACAGGGAGGGATAATTCACCCCTCCACTTT CSARGTGRDNSPLHF
TRBJ1-2 TRBV28 - - TGTGCCAGCAGTTTAGTAGGAACGGGAACCATCAACTATGGCTACACCTTC CASSLVGTGTINYGYTF